This is a list of T cell receptor beta chains from one sample in a study of cytomegalovirus exposure and HLA in healthy donors. Repertoires were generated with immunoSEQ multiplex PCR, while TCRdb's copy carries only in-frame clones and drops some. The profile shows 150,000 or so clones, around three quarters of them singletons. The material sequenced was PBMCs. All receptors derive from a woman aged 40 to 49 in good health and CMV-seronegative. Each CDR3 is given with its conserved first and last residue. The order of the fields is D gene, clone size, J gene, V gene, CDR3 DNA, CDR3 protein. D genes are given only for firm matches. Size is stated for part of the rows, as once, few or many counts, or as a class when the clone is expanded.

TRBD1 | NA | TRBJ2-2 | TRBV4-2 | TGTGCCAGCAGCCAAGAACAGGACAGGGCGAACACCGGGGAGCTGTTTTTT | CASSQEQDRANTGELFF
NA | NA | TRBJ1-1 | TRBV19 | TGTGCCAGTAGCGCGACAGGGAACACTGAAGCTTTCTTT | CASSATGNTEAFF
NA | NA | TRBJ1-3 | TRBV28 | TGTGCCAGCAGTTTTGGGGGCACCTCTGGAAACACCATATATTTT | CASSFGGTSGNTIYF
NA | NA | TRBJ2-3 | TRBV5-1 | TGCGCCAGCAGGGCACAGAGCATTTTAAGCACAGATACGCAGTATTTT | CASRAQSILSTDTQYF
NA | NA | TRBJ1-1 | TRBV11-2 | TGTGCCAGCAGCCCCTGGCAGGGTTCTTTCTTT | CASSPWQGSFF
TRBD2 | once | TRBJ2-7 | TRBV18 | TGTGCCAGCTCACCGACTAGCGGGTTTGACGAGCAGTACTTC | CASSPTSGFDEQYF
TRBD1 | few | TRBJ1-1 | TRBV6-1 | TGTGCCAGCAGTGCACAGGGGGCGGAGGGCACTGAAGCTTTCTTT | CASSAQGAEGTEAFF
NA | NA | TRBJ1-6 | TRBV19 | TGTGCCAGTACTACAGGGAGAGTAGGAAATTCACCCCTCCACTTT | CASTTGRVGNSPLHF
NA | few | TRBJ2-7 | TRBV29-1 | TGCAGCGTTGGGTCAAAGGGGTACGGGCAGTACTTC | CSVGSKGYGQYF
TRBD2 | NA | TRBJ2-2 | TRBV6-5 | TGTGCCAGCATTGGGGAGGGTAGGCCCGGGGAGCTGTTTTTT | CASIGEGRPGELFF
NA | once | TRBJ1-3 | TRBV9 | TGTGGGAGTTCATACTCTGGAAACACCATATATTTT | CGSSYSGNTIYF
NA | NA | TRBJ2-3 | TRBV18 | TGTGCCAGCTCACCACCGCTCCCTAGGACAGATACGCAGTATTTT | CASSPPLPRTDTQYF
NA | NA | TRBJ1-5 | TRBV6-5 | TGTGCCAGCAGTCGAGGAGGGGGGGGCAATCAGCCCCAGCATTTT | CASSRGGGGNQPQHF
TRBD1 | NA | TRBJ1-5 | TRBV7-2 | TGTGCCAGCAGCGCCGACAGGGGTGGTCAGCCCCAGCATTTT | CASSADRGGQPQHF
NA | few | TRBJ2-3 | TRBV28 | TGTGCCAGCAGTTTAGGTGGGGCGGGGTCTAGCACAGATACGCAGTATTTT | CASSLGGAGSSTDTQYF
TRBD1 | NA | TRBJ1-2 | TRBV19 | TGTGCCAGTACCAAACCGGGACAGAGGGCAAATGGCTACACCTTC | CASTKPGQRANGYTF
NA | NA | TRBJ2-3 | TRBV5-4 | TGTGCCAGCAGCGGCAGGGGTTTGGATACGCAGTATTTT | CASSGRGLDTQYF
NA | NA | TRBJ2-7 | TRBV28 | TGTGCCAGCAGTTCCCGCGGGGAGTGGGACTCCTACGAGCAGTACTTC | CASSSRGEWDSYEQYF
TRBD2 | NA | TRBJ2-5 | TRBV5-1 | TGCGCCAGCAGCTTGGTGTCCCAACTAGCGGGGCAAGAGACCCAGTACTTC | CASSLVSQLAGQETQYF
TRBD2 | NA | TRBJ2-3 | TRBV11-1 | TGTGCCAGCAGAGGGACTAGCGGGGAGTGGGTTACAGATACGCAGTATTTT | CASRGTSGEWVTDTQYF
NA | NA | TRBJ2-3 | TRBV7-3 | TGTGCCAGCAGCTCCTCTTACACAGATACGCAGTATTTT | CASSSSYTDTQYF
NA | NA | TRBJ1-4 | TRBV5-6 | TGTGCCAGCAGCTTCATGGGTGGAGGGGAAAAACTGTTTTTT | CASSFMGGGEKLFF
NA | NA | TRBJ2-5 | TRBV10-3 | TGTGCCATCTCCAGGGGACAAATGAGTGAGACCCAGTACTTC | CAISRGQMSETQYF
NA | few | TRBJ1-4 | TRBV9 | TGTGCCAGCAGCGTAGGGGCAAGGGGGAATGAAAAACTGTTTTTT | CASSVGARGNEKLFF
NA | NA | TRBJ2-1 | TRBV5-1 | TGCGCCAGCAGCATCCTGGGGGGGCCCGACAATGAGCAGTTCTTC | CASSILGGPDNEQFF
NA | NA | TRBJ1-3 | TRBV6-1 | TGTGCCAGCAGTGAATCAGCAGGGATGGTCGCTGGAAACACCATATATTTT | CASSESAGMVAGNTIYF
TRBD1 | NA | TRBJ2-7 | TRBV11-2 | TGTGCCAGCAGCTTCGACAGGGCAAGCTCCTACGAGCAGTACTTC | CASSFDRASSYEQYF
TRBD1 | NA | TRBJ2-1 | TRBV10-2 | TGCGCCAGCGGGGAGGGAGACAGGGGGGGAACTGAGCAGTTCTTC | CASGEGDRGGTEQFF
NA | NA | TRBJ2-3 | TRBV7-9 | TGTGCCAGCAGCCGGAATCAGGGGACAGATACGCAGTATTTT | CASSRNQGTDTQYF
TRBD2 | NA | TRBJ2-1 | TRBV12-5 | TGTGCTAGTGGCCCCAGTCCTAGCGGGGGGACCCCATACAATGAGCAGTTCTTC | CASGPSPSGGTPYNEQFF
NA | NA | TRBJ2-3 | TRBV6-5 | TGTGCCAGCAGCCGACAGCACGGCACAGATACGCAGTATTTT | CASSRQHGTDTQYF
TRBD1 | NA | TRBJ1-4 | TRBV4-1 | TGCGCCAGCAGCCAGCCGGTCAGGGGGCGATTGGAAAAACTGTTTTTT | CASSQPVRGRLEKLFF
NA | NA | TRBJ1-2 | TRBV5-1 | TGCGCCAGCAGCTTGGTGCGGGGGGATGGCTACACCTTC | CASSLVRGDGYTF
TRBD2 | NA | TRBJ2-3 | TRBV12-5 | TGTGCTAGTGGTTTGGGCGGGTTGGCGGGGGGCCGGGATACGCAGTATTTT | CASGLGGLAGGRDTQYF
TRBD1 | NA | TRBJ2-4 | TRBV4-1 | TGCGCCAGCAGCCCACACAGGGGCCTGGGCAAAAACATTCAGTACTTC | CASSPHRGLGKNIQYF
NA | NA | TRBJ2-5 | TRBV2 | TGTGCCAGCAGTGCCGACCGGAGGCAGACCCAGTACTTC | CASSADRRQTQYF
NA | NA | TRBJ2-1 | TRBV7-2 | TGTGCCAGCAGCCCCCTCCGGGGGGCTTACAATGAGCAGTTCTTC | CASSPLRGAYNEQFF
TRBD1 | NA | TRBJ1-4 | TRBV6-1 | TGTGCCAGCAGTGGACAGGGGGCCGAAAAACTGTTTTTT | CASSGQGAEKLFF
TRBD2 | NA | TRBJ2-7 | TRBV4-2 | TGTGCCAGCAGCCAAGGACTAGCGGGGGGGCCCGGATACGAGCAGTACTTC | CASSQGLAGGPGYEQYF
TRBD1 | NA | TRBJ2-5 | TRBV5-6 | TGTGCCAGCAAGGGACAGCCGCAAGAGACCCAGTACTTC | CASKGQPQETQYF
NA | NA | TRBJ1-2 | TRBV28 | TGTGCCACCGCGATTAACTATGGCTACACCTTC | CATAINYGYTF
TRBD1 | NA | TRBJ2-7 | TRBV6-1 | TGTGCCAGCAGTGGCCGGGACAGGGCCTACGAGCAGTACTTC | CASSGRDRAYEQYF
TRBD2 | NA | TRBJ2-5 | TRBV7-3 | TGTGCCAGCAGTTCAAAGACTAGCGGGGGGAGCGGAGAAGAGACCCAGTACTTC | CASSSKTSGGSGEETQYF
NA | few | TRBJ1-4 | TRBV27 | TGTGCCAGCAGTTCCCTGGGAGCAACTAATGAAAAACTGTTTTTT | CASSSLGATNEKLFF
TRBD1 | few | TRBJ1-4 | TRBV2 | TGTGCCAGCAGCAAAAAAGGGACAGGGCAAAAACTGTTTTTT | CASSKKGTGQKLFF
TRBD1 | NA | TRBJ2-2 | TRBV11-2 | TGTGCCATCAGGGGGGGGACAGGGGTCACCGGGGAGCTGTTTTTT | CAIRGGTGVTGELFF
TRBD1 | NA | TRBJ2-3 | TRBV25-1 | TGTGCCAGCAGTGACAAGCTCCGGGACAGGGAAGGAGATACGCAGTATTTT | CASSDKLRDREGDTQYF
TRBD2 | NA | TRBJ2-1 | TRBV27 | TGTGCCAGCTCGACTAGCGGGGGGTACAATGAGCAGTTCTTC | CASSTSGGYNEQFF
NA | NA | TRBJ1-2 | TRBV19 | TGTGCCAGTAGTATTCAGGGAATCGCTGGCTACACCTTC | CASSIQGIAGYTF
TRBD1 | NA | TRBJ1-1 | TRBV19 | TGTGCCAGTAGAGATTACCGGGACAGGGGGCGAAGCACTGAAGCTTTCTTT | CASRDYRDRGRSTEAFF
TRBD1 | NA | TRBJ2-1 | TRBV2 | TGTGCCAGCAGGGACAGGGGGTCCACTAATGAGCAGTTCTTC | CASRDRGSTNEQFF